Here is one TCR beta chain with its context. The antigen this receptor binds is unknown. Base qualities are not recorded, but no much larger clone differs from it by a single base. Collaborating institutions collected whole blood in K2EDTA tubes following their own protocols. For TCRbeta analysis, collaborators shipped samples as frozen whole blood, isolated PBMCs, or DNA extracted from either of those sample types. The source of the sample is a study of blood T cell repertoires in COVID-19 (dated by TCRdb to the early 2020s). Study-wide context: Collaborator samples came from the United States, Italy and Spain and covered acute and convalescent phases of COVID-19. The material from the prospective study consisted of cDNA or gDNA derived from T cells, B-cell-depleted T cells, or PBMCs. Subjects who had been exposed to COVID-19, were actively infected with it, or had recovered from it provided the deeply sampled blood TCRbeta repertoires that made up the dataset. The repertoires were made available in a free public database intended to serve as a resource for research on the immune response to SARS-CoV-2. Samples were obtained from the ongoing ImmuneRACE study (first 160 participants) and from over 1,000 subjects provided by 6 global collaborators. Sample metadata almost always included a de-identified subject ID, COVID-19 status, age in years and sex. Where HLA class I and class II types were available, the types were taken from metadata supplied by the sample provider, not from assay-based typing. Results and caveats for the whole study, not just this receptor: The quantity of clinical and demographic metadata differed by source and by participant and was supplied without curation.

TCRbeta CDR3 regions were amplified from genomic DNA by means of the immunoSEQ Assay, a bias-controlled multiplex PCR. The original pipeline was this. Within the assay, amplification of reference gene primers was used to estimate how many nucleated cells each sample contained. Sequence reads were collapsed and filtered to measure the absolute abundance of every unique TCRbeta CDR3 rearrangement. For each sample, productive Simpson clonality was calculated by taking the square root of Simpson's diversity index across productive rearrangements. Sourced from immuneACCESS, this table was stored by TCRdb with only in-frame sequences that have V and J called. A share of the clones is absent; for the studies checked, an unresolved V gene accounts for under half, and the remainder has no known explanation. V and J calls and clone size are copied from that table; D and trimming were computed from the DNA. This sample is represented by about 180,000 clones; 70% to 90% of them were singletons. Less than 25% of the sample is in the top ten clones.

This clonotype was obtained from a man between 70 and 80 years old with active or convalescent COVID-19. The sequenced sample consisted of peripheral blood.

The CDR3 region has the sequence CASSSSMGKRHPPTQYF. The sequence in DNA is TGTGCCAGCAGCTCCTCGATGGGGAAGCGGCACCCTCCGACGCAGTATTTT. Recombination linked TRBV13 to TRBJ2-3; TRBD2 might be the D gene, on 5 matching bases. CDR1 and CDR2 are drawn from the germline V gene (reference sequence): PRHDT, FYEKMQ. Trimming removed 4 bases from V and 9 bases from J, leaving 26 bases between the germline ends. The CDR3, cysteine through phenylalanine, is 17 amino acids long. Only the CDR3 DNA stays, 51 bases, in frame from base 1. With all but the CDR3 taken from the reference TRBV13 and TRBJ2-3 genes, the full variable domain is: AAGVIQSPRHLIKEKRETATLKCYPIPRHDTVYWYQQGPGQDPQFLISFYEKMQSDKGSIPDRFSAQQFSDYHSELNMSSLELGDSALYFCASSSSMGKRHPPTQYFGPGTRLTVL.